These 22 T cell receptor beta chains came from one sample sequenced in a study of blood T cell repertoires in COVID-19. Clones were sequenced by immunoSEQ multiplex PCR, and TCRdb holds only the in-frame ones, with some missing. This table holds around 100,000 clones, around 88% found once. Material: peripheral blood. The receptor set was obtained from a human donor in a cohort sampled during active COVID-19.

The chain employs TRBV5-1 and TRBJ2-3; TRBD2 aligns across 13 bases. This CDR3 has 19 amino acids. The ends lost 5 bases at V and 6 bases at J; junction bases unmatched: 18. The germline V gene has CDR1 SGHRS and CDR2 YFSETQ. This chain's CDR3 is CASSSGLAGAGPFTDTQYF. Written as DNA, the CDR3 is TGCGCCAGCAGTTCCGGACTAGCGGGAGCCGGCCCTTTCACGGATACGCAGTATTTT.

V usage is TRBV19 and J usage is TRBJ1-1; D is undetermined. Trimming stripped 3 bases from V and 7 bases from J, with 12 bases between. Germline CDR1 is LNHDA and CDR2 is SQIVND (reference sequence). CDR3 length: 13 amino acids. This CDR3 reads CASSIKRFGEAFF. For the CDR3, the DNA is TGTGCCAGTAGTATCAAGAGATTTGGTGAAGCTTTCTTT. The full variable domain, with the rest looked up from reference TRBV19 and TRBJ1-1, is DGGITQSPKYLFRKEGQNVTLSCEQNLNHDAMYWYRQDPGQGLRLIYYSQIVNDFQKGDIAEGYSVSREKKESFPLTVTSAQKNPTAFYLCASSIKRFGEAFFGQGTRLTVV.

V gene TRBV25-1 combines with J gene TRBJ2-6; D may be TRBD1 (6 bases). The germline gives CDR1 MGHDK, CDR2 SYGVNS. V lost 6 bases, J lost 3 bases, and 6 bases lay in between. The CDR3 loop spans 13 amino acids. The CDR3 DNA is TGTGCCAGCAGGGACAGTGGGGCCAACGTCCTGACTTTC. Residues: CASRDSGANVLTF.

The chain uses TRBV4-3 and TRBJ2-1, with no clear D. V was trimmed by 3 bases and J by 3 bases, leaving 12 bases between them. Germline V lookup: CDR1 LGHNA, CDR2 YSLEER. The CDR3 has 15 residues. DNA of the CDR3: TGCGCCAGCAGCCATAGACACGGTGGCTACAATGAGCAGTTCTTC. Its translation is CASSHRHGGYNEQFF.

The CDR3 sequence: CASLPGGRSPYNEQFF. CDR3 DNA sequence: TGTGCCAGCCTCCCGGGCGGGAGAAGCCCCTACAATGAGCAGTTCTTC. This chain connects TRBV27 to TRBJ2-1; 7 positions agree with TRBD2. The CDR3 is 16 residues long. Germline assignment: CDR1 MNHEY and CDR2 SMNVEV (reference sequence). J gave up 2 bases and V 8 bases, and 12 bases lay outside the gene matches.

The chain employs TRBV19 and TRBJ2-7, with D possibly being TRBD2 (6 bases). Trimming left V 3 bases short and J 0 bases short, with 12 bases between. The CDR3 is made up of 15 amino acids. Germline CDR1 is LNHDA and CDR2 is SQIVND (reference sequence). CDR3 region: CASSMSGGSSYEQYF. DNA of the CDR3: TGTGCCAGTAGTATGTCTGGGGGGAGCTCCTACGAGCAGTACTTC.

This rearrangement joins TRBV10-3 to TRBJ2-3, with 7 nucleotides matching TRBD1. This CDR3 is built from 15 residues. With V trimmed by 6 bases and J by 3 bases, 9 bases remained unmatched. Germline CDR1 reads ENHRY; CDR2 reads SYGVKD. The CDR3 bases are TGTGCCATCAGAGCTACAGGGGTTCCTACAGATACGCAGTATTTT. Protein: CAIRATGVPTDTQYF.

The chain uses TRBV19 and TRBJ2-1; 8 nucleotides line up with TRBD1. The V gene end was trimmed by 2 bases and the J gene end by 5 bases; junction bases not matched to a gene: 29. CDR1 and CDR2 (germline): LNHDA, SQIVND (reference sequence). This CDR3 has 23 amino acids. For the CDR3, the DNA is TGTGCCAGTAGTATATTCACCACAGGGGGGCTCGACGACAATGAGCAGCCCGACAATGAGCAGTTCTTC. Its protein is CASSIFTTGGLDDNEQPDNEQFF.

This clone showed up just once. The chain couples TRBV30 to TRBJ1-4, with D tentatively TRBD1 (5 bases). This CDR3 has 13 residues. CDR1 is GTSNPN and CDR2 is SVGIG in the germline V gene (reference sequence). V lost 4 bases and J 8 bases, leaving 14 bases between the germline ends. The CDR3: CAWTPGRGEKLFF. The CDR3 nucleotides read TGTGCCTGGACTCCCGGAAGGGGCGAAAAACTGTTTTTT.

This chain joins TRBV5-1 and TRBJ2-3; 7 nucleotides align to TRBD1. The germline V gene has CDR1 SGHRS and CDR2 YFSETQ. This CDR3 spans 16 amino acids. Trimming at V came to 0 bases and at J to 2 bases, leaving 6 bases not matched to a gene. The CDR3 loop reads CASSLEGQLNTDTQYF. CDR3 DNA: TGCGCCAGCAGCTTGGAGGGACAGCTGAACACAGATACGCAGTATTTT.

In its sample, this clone was seen once. The genes are TRBV6-5 and TRBJ2-3; D is undetermined. The CDR3 totals 13 residues. Trimming stripped 6 bases from V and 1 base from J, with 8 bases between. Germline CDR1 MNHEY, CDR2 SVGAGI. The CDR3 reads CASSRSRTDTQYF. CDR3 sequence (DNA): TGTGCCAGCAGCAGGTCCCGCACAGATACGCAGTATTTT.

This sequence joins TRBV11-2 and TRBJ2-1; D unclear. Trimming cost V 1 base and J 0 bases, with 7 bases left between them. The CDR3 runs 15 residues. The germline V gene has CDR1 SGHAT and CDR2 FQNNGV. The CDR3 loop is CASSLVAYSYNEQFF. The CDR3 DNA reads TGTGCCAGCAGCTTAGTCGCGTACTCCTACAATGAGCAGTTCTTC.

As DNA, the CDR3 is TGTGCCAGCGGACTAATGAACACCGGGGAGCTGTTTTTT. Protein: CASGLMNTGELFF. The rearrangement joins TRBV2 to TRBJ2-2; D may be TRBD2 (6 bases). V was shortened by 8 bases and J by 1 base, with 8 bases between the two germline ends. CDR3 length equals 13 residues. Germline V gene sequence: CDR1 SNHLY, CDR2 FYNNEI.

The chain links TRBV3-1 (or the pseudogene TRBV3-2) to TRBJ1-1; D gene ambiguous. Between the trimmed V and J ends, which lost 3 bases and 8 bases, there was a span of 10 bases. This CDR3 region has 12 residues. Germline CDR1 LGHDT, CDR2 YNNKEL (reference sequence). The CDR3 bases are TGTGCCAGCAGCCACCTCGGGGTAGAAGCTTTCTTT. This codes for CASSHLGVEAFF.

The chain joins TRBV5-1 to TRBJ1-3; a weak D match, TRBD1 (6 bases). V was shortened by 0 bases and J by 2 bases, with 9 bases between the two germline ends. This CDR3 region has 15 residues. In germline, CDR1 is SGHRS, CDR2 YFSETQ. The CDR3 is CASSLVGQTGNTIYF. The CDR3 DNA reads as TGCGCCAGCAGCTTGGTTGGACAGACTGGAAACACCATATATTTT.

This clone occurred once. The chain links TRBV12-3 or TRBV12-4 to TRBJ2-5; 9 bases are shared with TRBD1. V dropped 6 bases and J dropped 5; count of bases not matched to a gene: 4. The CDR3 consists of 13 residues. For the CDR3, the DNA is TGTGCCAGCAGATACAGGGGGCGCGAGACCCAGTACTTC. This sequence encodes CASRYRGRETQYF.

The rearrangement links TRBV6-2 or TRBV6-3 to TRBJ2-1; 8 positions match TRBD2. In germline, CDR1 is MNHEY, CDR2 SVGEGT. Losses at the gene ends were 6 bases for V and 0 bases for J; bases not matched to a gene: 4. This CDR3 contains 15 residues. The CDR3 loop reads CASSPGLVSYNEQFF. Written as DNA, the CDR3 is TGTGCCAGCAGCCCGGGACTAGTCTCCTACAATGAGCAGTTCTTC.

V is TRBV7-2 and J is TRBJ2-3; D perhaps matches TRBD1 (6 bases). The CDR3 has 18 amino acids. Germline V gene lookup returns CDR1 SGHTA and CDR2 FQGNSA. The V and J ends lost 1 base and 4 bases respectively, with 21 bases between them. CDR3 nucleotides: TGTGCCAGCAGCTTAGGAAATGGGGGCGGCACCTACCCAGATACGCAGTATTTT. It yields the protein CASSLGNGGGTYPDTQYF.

This rearrangement joins TRBV19 to TRBJ2-5; no clear D gene. Trimming took 0 bases from V and 3 from J, leaving 14 bases between them. The CDR3 has 16 residues. Germline CDR1 reads LNHDA; CDR2 reads SQIVND (reference sequence). CDR3 DNA sequence: TGTGCCAGTAGTATAGATCAGCCAGGAACCGAAGAGACCCAGTACTTC. Translated, it gives CASSIDQPGTEETQYF.

This rearrangement joins TRBV7-2 to TRBJ2-7, with 7 bases fitting TRBD1. Losses at the gene ends were 0 bases for V and 5 bases for J; bases not matched to a gene: 7. This CDR3 is built from 15 residues. CDR1 is SGHTA and CDR2 is FQGNSA in the germline V gene. CDR3: CASSLATGKVNEQYF. For the CDR3, the DNA is TGTGCCAGCAGCTTAGCGACAGGGAAGGTTAACGAGCAGTACTTC.

The table lists this clone with a count of one. The V call is TRBV27, the J call TRBJ1-5; 9 bases match TRBD1. CDR1 MNHEY and CDR2 SMNVEV come from the germline V gene (reference sequence). Trimming cost V 6 bases and J 3 bases; bases outside gene matches: 6. The CDR3 consists of 15 residues. CDR3 DNA sequence: TGTGCCAGCAGACAGGACAGGGGTCTCAATCAGCCCCAGCATTTT. This sequence encodes CASRQDRGLNQPQHF.

The gene calls are TRBV28 and TRBJ2-2; tentatively, D is TRBD1 (6 bases). This CDR3 region has 14 residues. Germline CDR1 and CDR2: MDHEN and SYDVKM. Trimming stripped 2 bases from V and 5 bases from J, with 9 bases between. This chain's CDR3 is CASSLRTETGELFF. DNA of the CDR3: TGTGCCAGCAGTTTACGGACAGAGACCGGGGAGCTGTTTTTT.